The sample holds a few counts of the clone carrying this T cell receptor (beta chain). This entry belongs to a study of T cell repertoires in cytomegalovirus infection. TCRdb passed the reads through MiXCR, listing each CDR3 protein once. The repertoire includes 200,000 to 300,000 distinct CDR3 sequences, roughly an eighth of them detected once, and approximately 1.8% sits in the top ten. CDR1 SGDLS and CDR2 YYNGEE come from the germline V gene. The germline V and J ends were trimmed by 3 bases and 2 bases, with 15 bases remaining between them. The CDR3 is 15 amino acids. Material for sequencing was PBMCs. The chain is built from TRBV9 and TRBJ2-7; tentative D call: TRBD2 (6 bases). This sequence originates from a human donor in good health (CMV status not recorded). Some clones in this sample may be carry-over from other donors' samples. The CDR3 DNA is TGTGCCAGCAGCGCGCTCCGGGAGAACCCCTACGAGCAGTACTTC. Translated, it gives CASSALRENPYEQYF.